The clone carrying this TCR beta chain was seen a handful of times. Assay: immunoSEQ multiplex PCR; the TCRdb copy retains only in-frame clones and omits some. This sample carries approximately 34,000 clones, 88% of them seen once, and the ten largest clones take roughly 58%. This sample was taken from a study of OX40 agonist ivuxolimab in advanced cancers. For the study at large: Partial responses were achieved by three patients, one with hepatocellular carcinoma and two with cutaneous melanoma.

The J segment lost 2 bases and the V segment lost 1 base, leaving 10 bases of the junction unmatched. The CDR3 runs 17 residues. Germline assignment: CDR1 SEHNR and CDR2 FQNEAQ (reference sequence). This rearrangement joins TRBV7-9 to TRBJ1-1, with 7 bases fitting TRBD1. The receptor's source is an adult with an advanced solid tumor such as melanoma, head and neck, liver or kidney cancer. The material sequenced was CD4+ or CD8+ T cells sorted from blood, taken in a trial of the OX40 agonist ivuxolimab. CDR3: CASSLVRQGFTNTEAFF. CDR3 sequence (DNA): TGTGCCAGCAGCTTAGTTAGACAGGGTTTCACTAACACTGAAGCTTTCTTT.